This T cell receptor beta chain is drawn from a study of T cells in Graves' hyperthyroidism and ophthalmopathy. The V and J ends lost 1 base and 3 bases, in that order; junction bases with no gene match: 13. The CDR3 is made up of 19 amino acids. In germline, CDR1 is LNHNV, CDR2 YYDKDF (reference sequence). The authors took PBMCs from 8.5 to 10 ml fresh peripheral blood. There are many counts of this clonotype. Using RNA transcripts as the source, TCR beta CDR3 regions were amplified. First-round RT-PCR targeting the TCR CDR3 was performed with the HTBI primer set. Each CDR3 protein is one row after TCRdb ran MiXCR on the multiplex PCR reads. The data show around 450,000 distinct CDR3 sequences, approximately 15% seen once.

This receptor was taken from a young woman with Graves' hyperthyroidism. The sample was blood. This chain uses TRBV15 with TRBJ2-3; TRBD1 aligns across 10 bases. Here the CDR3 DNA reads TGTGCCACCAGCAGAGCCCGGGACAGGGGTCGGTTGGGTACAGATACGCAGTATTTT. Protein product: CATSRARDRGRLGTDTQYF.